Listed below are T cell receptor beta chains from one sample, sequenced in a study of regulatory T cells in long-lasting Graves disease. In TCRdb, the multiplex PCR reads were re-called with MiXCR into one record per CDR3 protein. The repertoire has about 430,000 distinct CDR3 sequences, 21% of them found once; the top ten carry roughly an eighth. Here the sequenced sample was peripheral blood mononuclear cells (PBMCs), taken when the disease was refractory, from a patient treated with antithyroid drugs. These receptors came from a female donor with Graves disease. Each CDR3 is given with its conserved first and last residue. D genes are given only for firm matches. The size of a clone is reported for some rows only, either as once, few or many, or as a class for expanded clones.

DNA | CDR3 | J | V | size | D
TGCGCCAGCAGCTTGGAGGGGCTAGCGGTCTCCTACGAGCAGTACTTC | CASSLEGLAVSYEQYF | TRBJ2-7 | TRBV5-1 | NA | TRBD2
TGCAGTGCTAGAGACGAGGGTTGGGAGCAGTACTTC | CSARDEGWEQYF | TRBJ2-7 | TRBV20-1 | many | NA
TGTGCCAGCAGCTCCAGCGGGAGAGGCCACTACGAGCAGTACTTC | CASSSSGRGHYEQYF | TRBJ2-7 | TRBV7-3 | many | TRBD2
TGTGCCAGCAGTGACTCGGACAGGGTGGGGTACGAGCAGTACTTC | CASSDSDRVGYEQYF | TRBJ2-7 | TRBV6-4 | NA | TRBD1
TGTGCCAGCTCGGAGGGGGCGAGAGAAGCTTTCTTT | CASSEGAREAFF | TRBJ1-1 | TRBV18 | many | TRBD1
TGTGCCAGCAGGGCCTCAGTCCCCCCCGGTGAAGCTTTCTTT | CASRASVPPGEAFF | TRBJ1-1 | TRBV28 | many | NA
TGTGCCAGCAGCCGAGCCGACAAGAATCAGCCCCAGCATTTT | CASSRADKNQPQHF | TRBJ1-5 | TRBV12-3/TRBV12-4 | many | NA
TGCGCCAGCAGCGGGACTAGCGGTGAGACCCAGTACTTC | CASSGTSGETQYF | TRBJ2-5 | TRBV5-1 | NA | TRBD2
TGCAGCGTTAAGGGGTCTCAAGCGGGAGGAACAGATACGCAGTATTTT | CSVKGSQAGGTDTQYF | TRBJ2-3 | TRBV29-1 | few | TRBD2
TGTGCCAGCAACCCCAGCGGGGCTGAAGCTTTCTTT | CASNPSGAEAFF | TRBJ1-1 | TRBV28 | many | NA
TGTGCCAGCAGACCAACTGGGGCAGGGAACACCGGGGAGCTGTTTTTT | CASRPTGAGNTGELFF | TRBJ2-2 | TRBV11-2 | many | NA
TGTGCCAGCAGTCCGAGACAGGAGTACACCGGGGAGCTGTTTTTT | CASSPRQEYTGELFF | TRBJ2-2 | TRBV28 | many | NA
TGCGCCAGCAGCCAAGATCCGACAGCCTATGGCTACACCTTC | CASSQDPTAYGYTF | TRBJ1-2 | TRBV4-1 | NA | NA
TGTGCCAGCAGTTTCTATACCCAAGAGACCCAGTACTTC | CASSFYTQETQYF | TRBJ2-5 | TRBV28 | many | NA
TGCGCCAGCACCGGGACCTACACAGATACGCAGTATTTT | CASTGTYTDTQYF | TRBJ2-3 | TRBV10-2 | few | NA
TGTGCCAGCAGTTTCCCTCAAAGGACCGGCTATGGCTACACCTTC | CASSFPQRTGYGYTF | TRBJ1-2 | TRBV28 | many | NA
TGCAGCGTTGAGGTAACAGGGGGCTCTGAGCAGTTCTTC | CSVEVTGGSEQFF | TRBJ2-1 | TRBV29-1 | NA | TRBD1
TGTGCCAGCAGTACGCCACTCCCCTCCTACGAGCAGTACTTC | CASSTPLPSYEQYF | TRBJ2-7 | TRBV28 | many | NA
TGTGCCAGCAGCTTACCGGGAGAGCTACACACCGGGGAGCTGTTTTTT | CASSLPGELHTGELFF | TRBJ2-2 | TRBV7-9 | few | NA
TGTGCCAGCAGCTTAGCGGGCGGGTCGACTAACTATGGCTACACCTTC | CASSLAGGSTNYGYTF | TRBJ1-2 | TRBV7-9 | many | NA
TGCGCCAGCAGCCAAGGAAAAAGTAATTCACCCCTCCACTTT | CASSQGKSNSPLHF | TRBJ1-6 | TRBV4-1 | few | NA
TGTGCCAGTAGTATAGATCCCGGCTGGAATGAGCAGTTCTTC | CASSIDPGWNEQFF | TRBJ2-1 | TRBV19 | NA | NA
TGTGCCAGCAGCTCGCGGGGGTTAAGCGAGCAGTACTTC | CASSSRGLSEQYF | TRBJ2-7 | TRBV5-4 | NA | TRBD2
TGTGCCAGCTCGACCAGGGACGGCCACCTGACTTTC | CASSTRDGHLTF | TRBJ2-6 | TRBV18 | many | NA
TGCGCCAGCAGCTTGGGGGGTCTGGGGGTCAGGCCGTCCGACGAGCAGTACTTC | CASSLGGLGVRPSDEQYF | TRBJ2-7 | TRBV5-1 | NA | NA
TGTGCCAGCAGTGAAAGCTTAAGCACAGATACGCAGTATTTT | CASSESLSTDTQYF | TRBJ2-3 | TRBV2 | few | NA
TGTGCCAGCAGCCAAGTCAGTCCCGGCAGCAACTCTGGAAACACCATATATTTT | CASSQVSPGSNSGNTIYF | TRBJ1-3 | TRBV3-1 | many | NA
TGTGCCAGTAGTTTCGGACTAGTTGAGACCCAGTACTTC | CASSFGLVETQYF | TRBJ2-5 | TRBV19 | many | TRBD2
TGTGCCAGCAGGACCGGACAGGGGTACACCGGGGAGCTGTTTTTT | CASRTGQGYTGELFF | TRBJ2-2 | TRBV12-3/TRBV12-4 | many | TRBD1
TGTGCCAGCAGCTTAGAGACAGGAGGGGTATATGGCTACACCTTC | CASSLETGGVYGYTF | TRBJ1-2 | TRBV7-8 | many | NA
TGCAGTGCTAGAGATTTGGCAGAACCATACGAGCAGTACTTC | CSARDLAEPYEQYF | TRBJ2-7 | TRBV20-1 | many | NA
TGTGCCAGCAGTTCCCGCGTCGCCGGGACCGGGGAGCTGTTTTTT | CASSSRVAGTGELFF | TRBJ2-2 | TRBV28 | many | NA
TGCAGTGCTAGCCACAGGGTTCTGTGGGAGCAGTACTTC | CSASHRVLWEQYF | TRBJ2-7 | TRBV20-1 | NA | NA
TGCAGTGCTAGACGGACTAGCGGGGCATCCTACAATGAGCAGTTCTTC | CSARRTSGASYNEQFF | TRBJ2-1 | TRBV20-1 | NA | TRBD2
TGCGCCAGCGAACGGGATCGTAGTGGGGAGCTGTTTTTT | CASERDRSGELFF | TRBJ2-2 | TRBV5-1 | many | NA
TGCAGCGTTGGCATTGACCTAGACTCTGGAAACACCATATATTTT | CSVGIDLDSGNTIYF | TRBJ1-3 | TRBV29-1 | few | NA
TGTGCCAGCAGTTACGGGGACACCTACGAGCAGTACTTC | CASSYGDTYEQYF | TRBJ2-7 | TRBV6-5 | many | NA
TGTGCCAGCACGTTAGGAACTAACGCTGAAGCTTTCTTT | CASTLGTNAEAFF | TRBJ1-1 | TRBV25-1 | NA | NA
TGTGCCAGCAGCCCTAGTAGGGACAGGATTTACAATGAGCAGTTCTTC | CASSPSRDRIYNEQFF | TRBJ2-1 | TRBV7-9 | NA | TRBD1
TGCGCCAGCAGCTCCGGGACAGGGATCAGCGAGCAGTACTTC | CASSSGTGISEQYF | TRBJ2-7 | TRBV5-1 | few | TRBD1
TGCAGTGCGGTCGGGGGGGCCTACAATGAGCAGTTCTTC | CSAVGGAYNEQFF | TRBJ2-1 | TRBV20-1 | NA | TRBD2
TGTGCCAGCAGTGAGGAGGGAAGCTACGAGCAGTACTTC | CASSEEGSYEQYF | TRBJ2-7 | TRBV2 | NA | NA
TGCGCCAGCAGTGAGCCGGCAGACACAGATACGCAGTATTTT | CASSEPADTDTQYF | TRBJ2-3 | TRBV10-1 | once | NA
TGCAGTGCTAGAGACCCTGCAGCGGAGGGATGGGAAGAGACCCAGTACTTC | CSARDPAAEGWEETQYF | TRBJ2-5 | TRBV20-1 | NA | NA
TGCGCCAGCAGCAACAAGATCGGACAGATGAACACTGAAGCTTTCTTT | CASSNKIGQMNTEAFF | TRBJ1-1 | TRBV5-1 | many | NA
TGTGCCAGCAGCGACTCGGGGGCCGCCACAGATACGCAGTATTTT | CASSDSGAATDTQYF | TRBJ2-3 | TRBV2 | NA | NA
TGTGCCAGCAGTTTCACCGTGGGCACAGCCGGGCGAGAAAAACTGTTTTTT | CASSFTVGTAGREKLFF | TRBJ1-4 | TRBV12-3/TRBV12-4 | many | NA
TGTGCCACCTCTGGGCTAGCGGGAGTAGCCTACGAGCAGTACTTC | CATSGLAGVAYEQYF | TRBJ2-7 | TRBV6-1 | NA | TRBD2
TGTGCCTGGACTCGACCCGGGCAGGGAACCTACGAGCAGTACTTC | CAWTRPGQGTYEQYF | TRBJ2-7 | TRBV30 | few | NA
TGTGCCAGCAGTTTGGCGGTCCCGGGGGGGGAGCAGTACTTC | CASSLAVPGGEQYF | TRBJ2-7 | TRBV12-3/TRBV12-4 | many | TRBD2